This is a list of T cell receptor beta chains from one sample in a study of blood T cell repertoires in COVID-19. The data were produced by immunoSEQ multiplex PCR, yet TCRdb's version contains in-frame clones alone and is incomplete. Here the sample spans 150,000 or so clones, 65% to 90% being singletons. Specimen: peripheral blood. Receptors were obtained from a woman in her 40s with COVID-19, enrolled during active disease. Each CDR3 is given with its conserved first and last residue. The D gene is left open where the match is weak. Rows may omit the clone size; those that give it use once, few, many or a size class.

V gene	D gene	clone size	J gene	CDR3 DNA	CDR3 protein
TRBV12-3/TRBV12-4	.	.	TRBJ1-1	TGTGCCAGCACCCCCCGACAAGCCCGTGAAGCTTTCTTT	CASTPRQAREAFF
TRBV5-4	TRBD1	.	TRBJ1-5	TGTGCCAGCAGTCAGGACAGGAATCAGCCCCAGCATTTT	CASSQDRNQPQHF
TRBV9	TRBD2	once	TRBJ2-2	TGTGCCAGCAGCGTAAAAGCGGGAGTCGGCACCGGGGAGCTGTTTTTT	CASSVKAGVGTGELFF
TRBV19	.	.	TRBJ2-7	TGTGCCAGTAGTATGGTGCAGGGGTACGAGCAGTACTTC	CASSMVQGYEQYF
TRBV5-4	.	.	TRBJ2-5	TGTGCCAGCAGCTTGTGGAGGGAGACCCAGTACTTC	CASSLWRETQYF
TRBV18	.	.	TRBJ2-5	TGTGCCAGCTCACCCTACGGGACACAAAAAGAGACCCAGTACTTC	CASSPYGTQKETQYF
TRBV18	.	.	TRBJ2-4	TGTGCCAGCGGCAGTACGAGGACAGAGGGATCGGACTTC	CASGSTRTEGSDF
TRBV7-9	TRBD1	.	TRBJ2-1	TGTGCCAGCAGCTTAGGCGGGACAGGGGGCTACAATGAGCAGTTCTTC	CASSLGGTGGYNEQFF
TRBV27	.	.	TRBJ2-5	TGTGCCAGCAGCAGGATGGACAGAGACGCCGAGACCCAGTACTTC	CASSRMDRDAETQYF
TRBV7-9	TRBD1	.	TRBJ2-1	TGTGCCAGCAGCCCAGGACAGGGACTCACGTTCTTC	CASSPGQGLTFF
TRBV7-2	TRBD1	.	TRBJ1-5	TGTGCCAGCAGCCTCCGGACAGGGTCATGGGGGCTAAGCAATCAGCCCCAGCATTTT	CASSLRTGSWGLSNQPQHF
TRBV12-5	.	.	TRBJ1-5	TGTGCTAGTCTTAGGCAGGGGCATCAGCCCCAGCATTTT	CASLRQGHQPQHF
TRBV9	TRBD1	.	TRBJ1-2	TGTGCCAGCAGCGTAGCTAGGACAGGACTTTATGGCTACACCTTC	CASSVARTGLYGYTF
TRBV27	.	.	TRBJ2-1	TGTGCCAGCAGTTTAAGGGGGTGGGAAAGGAGCTACAATGAGCAGTTCTTC	CASSLRGWERSYNEQFF
TRBV5-6	TRBD1	.	TRBJ2-3	TGTGCCAGCAGCGAGGGACAGGGGCAAGATACGCAGTATTTT	CASSEGQGQDTQYF
TRBV7-9	.	.	TRBJ2-2	TGTGCCAGCAGCTCTACCCAGGGTAACACCGGGGAGCTGTTTTTT	CASSSTQGNTGELFF
TRBV27	.	.	TRBJ2-1	TGTGCCAGCAGTTATCAGAATGCTTACAATGAGCAGTTCTTC	CASSYQNAYNEQFF
TRBV29-1	.	.	TRBJ1-2	TGCAGCGTTAGAGCCCCCCCAAACTATGGCTACACCTTC	CSVRAPPNYGYTF
TRBV19	.	.	TRBJ2-5	TGTGCCAGTAGTACAGAAACCGGGGAGACCCAGTACTTC	CASSTETGETQYF
TRBV7-8	.	.	TRBJ1-2	TGTGCCAGCAGCTTAGGGGGGCATGGCTACACCTTC	CASSLGGHGYTF